The entry below gives a single TCR beta chain sequence along with its context. The antigen is not known. The CDR3 spans 12 residues. The V gene lost 6 bases and the J gene lost 3 bases, with 9 bases spanning the gap. Germline lookup yields CDR1 SNHLY and CDR2 FYNNEI. 13 Jbeta primers and 60 Vbeta primers were used for the PCR. Data came from immunoSEQ multiplex PCR; TCRdb stores just in-frame clones and leaves some out. The data hold 80,000 or so clones, with around 79% observed a single time. The sample originates from a study of cytomegalovirus exposure and HLA in healthy donors. Background on the study: An earlier analysis identified approximately 110 million unique TCR beta sequences in about 200 million T cells. Study observations and caveats: Most TCR sequences showed up rarely, but some public TCRs showed up in many donors.

This chain joins TRBV2 and TRBJ2-7, with a tentative D call TRBD2 (6 bases). This receptor was identified in a man aged 40-49 years in good health and CMV-seronegative. Sequenced sample: PBMCs. The CDR3 reads CASRATSYEQYF. The CDR3, as DNA: TGTGCCAGCAGAGCGACTAGCTACGAGCAGTACTTC. The full variable domain, rest sourced from reference TRBV2 and TRBJ2-7, is EPEVTQTPSHQVTQMGQEVILRCVPISNHLYFYWYRQILGQKVEFLVSFYNNEISEKSEIFDDQFSVERPDGSNFTLKIRSTKLEDSAMYFCASRATSYEQYFGPGTRLTVT.